This T cell receptor (beta chain) was profiled in a study of OX40 agonist ivuxolimab in advanced cancers. Study-wide results and limits: Average numbers of expanded clones were greater in CD8+ T cells than in CD4+. At doses 0.1 to 3.0 mg/kg, CD4+ and CD8+ clones expanded.

Clones were sequenced by immunoSEQ multiplex PCR, and TCRdb holds only the in-frame ones, with some missing. The repertoire holds 70,000 or so clones, with 80% to 90% as singletons. Excluded were patients having autoimmune disease history or systemic immunosuppression. As concerns this clone: Antigen unknown.

Sequenced material: CD4+ or CD8+ T cells sorted from blood, taken in a trial of the OX40 agonist ivuxolimab. The clonotype originates from an adult with an advanced solid tumor such as melanoma, head and neck, liver or kidney cancer.

The CDR3 sequence: CASGLDRTSGRGETQYF. Here the CDR3 DNA reads TGTGCTAGTGGTTTGGACCGGACTAGCGGGAGAGGGGAGACCCAGTACTTC. This chain joins TRBV12-5 and TRBJ2-5; 13 positions match TRBD2. The CDR3 extends over 17 amino acids. V trimming: 1 base; J trimming: 5 bases; junction bases outside the gene matches: 7. CDR1 is LGHNT, CDR2 FRNRAP, per germline.